Reported below is one TCR beta chain. Its cognate antigen is unknown. The junction departs from the called germline gene at one end, perhaps through a read error. This CDR3 comprises 13 residues. Germline values: CDR1 SGHNT, CDR2 YYREEE (reference sequence). This sample was taken from a study of T cells in Graves' hyperthyroidism and ophthalmopathy. The study, taken as a whole, reports: The model made its ophthalmopathy prediction, and onset followed a median about 6 months later.

RNA transcripts served as the template for amplifying TCR beta CDR3 regions. The study used the HTBI primer set for a first-round RT-PCR of the TCR CDR3. Via MiXCR, TCRdb re-called the multiplex PCR reads, giving one row per CDR3 protein. The sample lists almost 600,000 distinct CDR3 sequences, about 45% occurring once. This TCR was sampled from a woman aged 18-29 years with Graves' hyperthyroidism. V usage is TRBV5-4 and J usage is TRBJ2-5; TRBD1 might be the D (5 bases). Material for sequencing was peripheral blood or thyroid tissue (not recorded which). The CDR3 bases are TGTGCCAGCTCACCAAAGACAGAAGAGACCCAGTGCTTC. Translation: CASSPKTEETQCF.